The source of this TCR beta chain is a study of neoadjuvant anti-PD-1 for oral cavity cancer. As for the study in general: Non-progressing patients received a fourth nivolumab dose near day 43, then surgery on days 50-56.

Blood libraries mostly used 450 to 550 ng genomic DNA, six replicates each. This table comes from immunoSEQ multiplex PCR, and its TCRdb copy is limited to in-frame clones, with some not included. The sample shows tens of thousands of clones, about 86% of them seen only once. Germline V gene lookup returns CDR1 SGHTA and CDR2 FQGTGA. The CDR3 is made up of 15 amino acids. Trimming removed 5 bases from V and 7 bases from J; junction bases left unmatched: 7. The sample's time point: after neoadjuvant nivolumab, at surgical resection. These newly diagnosed stage II-IVA oral cavity squamous cell carcinoma patients had no prior systemic or radiation treatment. PBMCs were not maintained or expanded in culture before analysis.

The specimen comprised PBMCs, sampled after nivolumab (anti-PD-1) treatment. The receptor's source is a person between 40 and 80 years old with oral cavity squamous cell carcinoma. The J gene is TRBJ1-6, the V gene TRBV7-3; 8 bases fit TRBD1. The CDR3 reads CASSAGQGVNSPLHF. For the CDR3, the DNA is TGTGCCAGCAGCGCTGGACAGGGAGTGAATTCACCCCTCCACTTT. Full variable domain (rest looked up from reference TRBV7-3 and TRBJ1-6): GAGVSQTPSNKVTEKGKYVELRCDPISGHTALYWYRQSLGQGPEFLIYFQGTGAADDSGLPNDRFFAVRPEGSVSTLKIQRTERGDSAVYLCASSAGQGVNSPLHFGNGTRLTVT.